These 12 T cell receptor beta chains came from one sample sequenced in a study of blood T cell repertoires in COVID-19 (dated by TCRdb to 2018 to 2020). Library prep was done by the immunoSEQ multiplex PCR assay. What TCRdb holds here is the immuneACCESS table cut down to in-frame rearrangements. Part of the clones is not present; checked against another copy, under half of the missing clones reflect an unresolved V gene, and the others are unexplained. The sample records fewer than 200,000 clones, about four fifths of which are singletons. Together, the top ten hold about 3.6% of the sample. Specimen: PBMCs or T cells enriched from blood (not recorded which). The receptors here all came from a woman aged 50 to 60 in a cohort exposed to, infected with or recovered from COVID-19 (not recorded which).

The J gene is TRBJ1-2, the V gene TRBV7-9; no reliable D call. Trimming shortened V by 3 bases and J by 5 bases, and 16 bases separated the two germline ends. Germline loops: CDR1 SEHNR, CDR2 FQNEAQ (reference sequence). This CDR3 contains 15 residues. The CDR3 spells CASSLESARGYGYTF. The CDR3 bases are TGTGCCAGCAGCTTGGAGAGCGCGAGAGGTTATGGCTACACCTTC.

The J gene is TRBJ2-3, the V gene TRBV6-5, with D perhaps TRBD2 (7 bases). Germline V gives CDR1 MNHEY, CDR2 SVGAGI. This CDR3 contains 13 residues. Deletions cut 7 bases from V and 4 bases from J, with 12 bases between. Written as DNA, the CDR3 is TGTGCCAGCACTCCGGGGGGCGCAGATACGCAGTATTTT. Translation gives CASTPGGADTQYF.

This chain uses TRBV27 with TRBJ1-3; a weak D match, TRBD1 (6 bases). V was cut by 4 bases and J by 0 bases, with 13 bases left in between. The CDR3 sequence is 16 residues long. Germline values: CDR1 MNHEY, CDR2 SMNVEV (reference sequence). CDR3 sequence: CASSSFGGLSGNTIYF. In DNA form, the CDR3 reads TGTGCCAGCAGTTCCTTCGGGGGGCTCTCTGGAAACACCATATATTTT.

This clone turned up a few times. V and J are TRBV6-4 and TRBJ1-5; D possibly corresponds to TRBD1 (6 bases). CDR3 length: 13 residues. Germline CDR1 and CDR2: MRHNA and SNTAGT. The V end lost 3 bases, the J end lost 4 bases, and 7 bases lay between the germline ends. The CDR3 DNA is TGTGCCAGCAGTGATGGGACAAATCAGCCCCAGCATTTT. Protein sequence: CASSDGTNQPQHF.

In this sample, this clone turned up once. The chain joins TRBV10-3 to TRBJ1-3; D uncertain. The CDR3 consists of 12 residues. V lost 7 bases to trimming and J lost 0 bases, with 4 bases between them. CDR1 is ENHRY, CDR2 SYGVKD, per germline. CDR3 DNA sequence: TGTGCCATCACTTCCTCTGGAAACACCATATATTTT. It yields the protein CAITSSGNTIYF.

V usage is TRBV7-9 and J usage is TRBJ1-1; D gene uncertain. The CDR3 extends over 14 amino acids. The germline CDR1 and CDR2 sequences are SEHNR and FQNEAQ (reference sequence). V lost 1 base and J lost 1, with 7 bases in between. In nucleotides, the CDR3 is TGTGCCAGCAGCTTAGGTGAGGGGAACACTGAAGCTTTCTTT. It encodes CASSLGEGNTEAFF. Using reference TRBV7-9 and TRBJ1-1 for the parts outside the CDR3, the full variable domain is DTGVSQNPRHKITKRGQNVTFRCDPISEHNRLYWYRQTLGQGPEFLTYFQNEAQLEKSRLLSDRFSAERPKGSFSTLEIQRTEQGDSAMYLCASSLGEGNTEAFFGQGTRLTVV.

The V and J genes are TRBV7-9 and TRBJ1-2; maybe TRBD1 (6 bases). This CDR3 region has 12 residues. Germline values: CDR1 SEHNR, CDR2 FQNEAQ (reference sequence). Trimming cost V 3 bases and J 7 bases, with 9 bases left between them. The CDR3 DNA follows: TGTGCCAGCAGCTTGGGGGCTGGTGGCTACACCTTC. Amino acids: CASSLGAGGYTF. Drawing the rest from reference TRBV7-9 and TRBJ1-2, the complete variable domain is DTGVSQNPRHKITKRGQNVTFRCDPISEHNRLYWYRQTLGQGPEFLTYFQNEAQLEKSRLLSDRFSAERPKGSFSTLEIQRTEQGDSAMYLCASSLGAGGYTFGSGTRLTVV.

This chain links TRBV28 with TRBJ1-1; D perhaps matches TRBD1 (5 bases). The V gene's germline CDR1 is MDHEN and CDR2 SYDVKM. The CDR3 covers 16 residues. With 3 bases removed from V and 1 base from J, the gap between germline ends came to 15 bases. The CDR3 coding sequence is TGTGCCAGCAGTTTTCTTTGGGGCTCGAAGAACACTGAAGCTTTCTTT. Translation gives CASSFLWGSKNTEAFF.

The chain links TRBV2 to TRBJ2-7; possibly TRBD2 for D (6 bases). CDR3 length: 12 residues. Germline assignment: CDR1 SNHLY and CDR2 FYNNEI. With 3 bases removed from V and 4 bases from J, the gap between germline ends came to 7 bases. CDR3 DNA sequence: TGTGCCAGCAGTGAGGGGGGTTACGAGCAGTACTTC. This gives the protein CASSEGGYEQYF.

The rearrangement joins TRBV7-2 to TRBJ1-2; D remains ambiguous. V gave up 5 bases and J gave up 8 bases, with 15 bases separating them. CDR1 and CDR2 (germline): SGHTA, FQGNSA. The length of the CDR3 is 13 residues. The CDR3 spells CASSPGEGSGYTF. Written as DNA, the CDR3 is TGTGCCAGCAGCCCCGGGGAGGGATCGGGCTACACCTTC.

The chain carries TRBV11-1 and TRBJ2-2; TRBD1 aligns across 8 bases. This CDR3 contains 16 residues. Trimming at V came to 5 bases and at J to 6 bases, leaving 11 bases not matched to a gene. Germline V lookup: CDR1 SGHAT, CDR2 FQDESV (reference sequence). The DNA for the CDR3 is TGTGCCAGCAGCCCAGTGGGGGCAGGGGGCTCCGGGGAGCTGTTTTTT. Translated: CASSPVGAGGSGELFF.

The rearrangement joins TRBV7-2 to TRBJ1-2; 7 positions agree with TRBD1. Germline CDR1 reads SGHTA; CDR2 reads FQGNSA. J was trimmed by 4 bases and V by 6 bases; bases with no gene match: 11. This CDR3 has 15 residues. The CDR3 coding sequence is TGTGCCAGCAGGACACCGGGACAGTTGTTCTATGGCTACACCTTC. It codes for CASRTPGQLFYGYTF. Full variable domain (remainder filled in from reference TRBV7-2 and TRBJ1-2): GAGVSQSPSNKVTEKGKDVELRCDPISGHTALYWYRQSLGQGLEFLIYFQGNSAPDKSGLPSDRFSAERTGGSVSTLTIQRTQQEDSAVYLCASRTPGQLFYGYTFGSGTRLTVV.